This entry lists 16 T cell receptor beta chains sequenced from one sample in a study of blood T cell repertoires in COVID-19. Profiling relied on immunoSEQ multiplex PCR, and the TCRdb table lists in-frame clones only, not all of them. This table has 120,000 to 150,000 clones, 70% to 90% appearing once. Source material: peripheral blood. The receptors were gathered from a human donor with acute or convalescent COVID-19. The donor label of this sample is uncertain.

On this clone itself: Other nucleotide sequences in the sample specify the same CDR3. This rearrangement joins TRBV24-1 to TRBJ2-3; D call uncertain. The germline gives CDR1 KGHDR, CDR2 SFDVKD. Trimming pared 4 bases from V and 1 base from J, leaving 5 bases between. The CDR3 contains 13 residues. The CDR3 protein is CATSEAGTDTQYF. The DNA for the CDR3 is TGTGCCACCAGTGAGGCGGGCACAGATACGCAGTATTTT.

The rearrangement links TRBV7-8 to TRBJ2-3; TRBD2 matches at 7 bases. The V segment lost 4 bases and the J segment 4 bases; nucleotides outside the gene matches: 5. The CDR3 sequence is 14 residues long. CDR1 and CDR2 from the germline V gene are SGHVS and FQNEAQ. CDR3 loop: CASSSGLEADTQYF. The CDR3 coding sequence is TGTGCCAGCAGCTCCGGACTAGAAGCAGATACGCAGTATTTT.

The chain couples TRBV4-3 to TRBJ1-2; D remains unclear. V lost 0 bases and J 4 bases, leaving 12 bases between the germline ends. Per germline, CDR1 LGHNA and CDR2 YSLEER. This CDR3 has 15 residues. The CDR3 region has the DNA TGCGCCAGCAGCCAAGATCGGGGAGTAGGCTATGGCTACACCTTC. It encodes CASSQDRGVGYGYTF.

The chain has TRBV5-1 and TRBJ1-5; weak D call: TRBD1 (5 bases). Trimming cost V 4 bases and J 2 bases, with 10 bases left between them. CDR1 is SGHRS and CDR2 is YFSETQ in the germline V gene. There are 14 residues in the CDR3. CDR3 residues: CASSVQGGNQPQHF. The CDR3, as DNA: TGCGCCAGCAGCGTCCAGGGTGGCAATCAGCCCCAGCATTTT.

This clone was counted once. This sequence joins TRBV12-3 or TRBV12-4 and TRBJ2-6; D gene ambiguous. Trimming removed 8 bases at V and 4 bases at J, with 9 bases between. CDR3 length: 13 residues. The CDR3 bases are TGTGCCAGCGAGCGTACCGGGGCCAACGTCCTGACTTTC. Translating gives CASERTGANVLTF.

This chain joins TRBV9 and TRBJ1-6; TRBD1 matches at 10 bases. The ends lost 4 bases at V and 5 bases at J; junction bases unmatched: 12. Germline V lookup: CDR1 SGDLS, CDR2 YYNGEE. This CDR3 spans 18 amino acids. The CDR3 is CASSPQTGTGADNSPLHF. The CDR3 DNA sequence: TGTGCCAGCAGCCCCCAAACCGGGACAGGGGCCGATAATTCACCCCTCCACTTT.

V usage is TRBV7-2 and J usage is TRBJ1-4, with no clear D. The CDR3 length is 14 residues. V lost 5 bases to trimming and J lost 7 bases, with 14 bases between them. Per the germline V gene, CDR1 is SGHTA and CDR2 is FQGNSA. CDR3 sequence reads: CASSPSGRGEKLFF. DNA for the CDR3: TGTGCCAGCAGCCCTAGCGGACGAGGTGAAAAACTGTTTTTT.

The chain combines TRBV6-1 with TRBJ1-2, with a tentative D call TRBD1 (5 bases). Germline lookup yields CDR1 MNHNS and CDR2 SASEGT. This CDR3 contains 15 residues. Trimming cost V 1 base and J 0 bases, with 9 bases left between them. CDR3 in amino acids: CASSEGAGPNYGYTF. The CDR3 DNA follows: TGTGCCAGCAGTGAAGGCGCAGGGCCTAACTATGGCTACACCTTC.

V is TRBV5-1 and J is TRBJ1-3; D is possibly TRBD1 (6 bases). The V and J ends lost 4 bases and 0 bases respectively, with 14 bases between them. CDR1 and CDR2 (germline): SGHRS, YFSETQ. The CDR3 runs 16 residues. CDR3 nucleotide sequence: TGCGCCAGCAGCAGAGGACAGAAACCCTCTGGAAACACCATATATTTT. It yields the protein CASSRGQKPSGNTIYF.

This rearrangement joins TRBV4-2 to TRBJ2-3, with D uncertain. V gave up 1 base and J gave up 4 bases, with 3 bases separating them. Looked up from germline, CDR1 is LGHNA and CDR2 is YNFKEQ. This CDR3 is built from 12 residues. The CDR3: CASSQASDTQYF. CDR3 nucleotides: TGTGCCAGCAGCCAAGCTTCAGATACGCAGTATTTT.

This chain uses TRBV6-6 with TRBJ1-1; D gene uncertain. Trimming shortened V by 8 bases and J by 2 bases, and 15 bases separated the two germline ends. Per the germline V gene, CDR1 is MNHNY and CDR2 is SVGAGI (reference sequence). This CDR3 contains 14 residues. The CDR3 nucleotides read TGTGCCAGCTCCCAGTCACCTGGCAACACTGAAGCTTTCTTT. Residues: CASSQSPGNTEAFF.

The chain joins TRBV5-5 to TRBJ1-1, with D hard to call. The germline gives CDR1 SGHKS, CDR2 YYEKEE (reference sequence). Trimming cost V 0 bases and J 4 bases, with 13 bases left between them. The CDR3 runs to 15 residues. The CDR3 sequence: CASSLGTGFGTEAFF. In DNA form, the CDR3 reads TGTGCCAGCAGCTTGGGAACGGGGTTCGGCACTGAAGCTTTCTTT.

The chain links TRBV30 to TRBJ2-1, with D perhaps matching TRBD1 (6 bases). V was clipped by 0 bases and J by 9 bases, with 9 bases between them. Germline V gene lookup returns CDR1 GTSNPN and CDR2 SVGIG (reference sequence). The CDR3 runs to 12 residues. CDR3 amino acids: CAWSVRGTEQFF. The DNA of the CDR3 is TGTGCCTGGAGTGTAAGGGGGACTGAGCAGTTCTTC. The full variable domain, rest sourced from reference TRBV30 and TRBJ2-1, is SQTIHQWPATLVQPVGSPLSLECTVEGTSNPNLYWYRQAAGRGLQLLFYSVGIGQISSEVPQNLSASRPQDRQFILSSKKLLLSDSGFYLCAWSVRGTEQFFGPGTRLTVL.

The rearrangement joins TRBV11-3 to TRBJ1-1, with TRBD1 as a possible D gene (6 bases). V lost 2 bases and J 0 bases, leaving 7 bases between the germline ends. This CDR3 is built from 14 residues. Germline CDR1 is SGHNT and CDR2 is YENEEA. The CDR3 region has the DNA TGTGCCAGCAGCTTAACAGGGTTGAACACTGAAGCTTTCTTT. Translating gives CASSLTGLNTEAFF.

CDR3 residues: CASSDGFKRETQYF. DNA of the CDR3: TGTGCCAGCAGTGACGGCTTCAAGCGAGAGACCCAGTACTTC. The V and J genes are TRBV6-1 and TRBJ2-5; D is undetermined. Germline V lookup: CDR1 MNHNS, CDR2 SASEGT. With 3 bases removed from V and 4 bases from J, the gap between germline ends came to 12 bases. The CDR3 consists of 14 residues.

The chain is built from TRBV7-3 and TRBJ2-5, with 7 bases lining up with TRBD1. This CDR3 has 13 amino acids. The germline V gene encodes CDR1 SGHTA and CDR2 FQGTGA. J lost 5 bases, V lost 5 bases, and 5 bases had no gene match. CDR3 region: CASSPDRMETQYF. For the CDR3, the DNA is TGTGCCAGCAGCCCGGACAGGATGGAGACCCAGTACTTC.